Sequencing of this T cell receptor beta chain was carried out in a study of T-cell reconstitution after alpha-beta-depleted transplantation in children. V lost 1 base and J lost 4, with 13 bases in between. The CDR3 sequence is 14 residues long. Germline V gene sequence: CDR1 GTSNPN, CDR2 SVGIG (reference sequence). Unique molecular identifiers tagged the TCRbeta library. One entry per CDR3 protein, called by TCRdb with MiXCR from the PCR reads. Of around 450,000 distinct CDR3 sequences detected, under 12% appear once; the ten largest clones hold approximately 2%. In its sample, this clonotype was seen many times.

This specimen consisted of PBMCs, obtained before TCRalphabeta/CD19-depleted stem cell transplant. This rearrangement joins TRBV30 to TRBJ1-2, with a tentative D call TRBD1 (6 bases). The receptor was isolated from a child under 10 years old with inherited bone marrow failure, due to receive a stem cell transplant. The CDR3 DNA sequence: TGTGCCTGGAGTGGAGCAGGGGTGATCTATGGCTACACCTTC. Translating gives CAWSGAGVIYGYTF.